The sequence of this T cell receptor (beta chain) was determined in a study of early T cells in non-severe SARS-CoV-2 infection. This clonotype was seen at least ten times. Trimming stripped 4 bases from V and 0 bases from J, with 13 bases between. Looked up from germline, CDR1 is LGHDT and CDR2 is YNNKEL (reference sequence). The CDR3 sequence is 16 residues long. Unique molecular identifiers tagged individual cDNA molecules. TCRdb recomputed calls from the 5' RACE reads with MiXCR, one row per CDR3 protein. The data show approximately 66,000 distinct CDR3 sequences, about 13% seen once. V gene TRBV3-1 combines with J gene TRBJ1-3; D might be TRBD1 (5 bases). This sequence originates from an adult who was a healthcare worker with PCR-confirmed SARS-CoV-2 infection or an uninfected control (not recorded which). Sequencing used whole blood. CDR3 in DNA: TGTGCCAGCAGCCTCGTTGGGGGGGGCTCTGGAAACACCATATATTTT. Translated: CASSLVGGGSGNTIYF.